This T cell receptor (beta chain) came from a study of high-grade serous ovarian cancer treatment subgroups. Across the whole study: On average, approximately 14,000 reads and 7,000 to 8,000 unique TCR beta rearrangements were obtained per sample. General study findings and limits: These tumor repertoires lack spatial information from bulk sequencing. Different patients shared almost no repertoire; same-patient tumors shared roughly 0.1 to 0.8.

Tumor tissue was taken before any definitive surgery or chemotherapy was given. On this clone: Its matching antigen is unknown.

The germline V and J ends were trimmed by 4 bases and 3 bases, with 7 bases remaining between them. The CDR3 consists of 12 residues. In germline, CDR1 is SGHKS, CDR2 YYEKEE (reference sequence). The method was immunoSEQ multiplex PCR; TCRdb's version includes in-frame clones alone and lacks a portion of them. The sample has 12,000 to 15,000 clones; 70% to 90% are singletons. Sequencing was done on a sample of tumor tissue. The chain joins TRBV5-5 to TRBJ1-1; D not certain. This TCR was sampled from a human donor with high-grade serous ovarian cancer. CDR3 coding DNA: TGTGCCAGCAGCCCTAAGGACACTGAAGCTTTCTTT. Translation gives CASSPKDTEAFF.